These 10 T cell receptor beta chains share one sample of origin, sequenced in a study of blood T cell repertoires in COVID-19. Repertoires were generated with immunoSEQ multiplex PCR, while TCRdb's copy carries only in-frame clones and drops some. The table shows approximately 130,000 clones, with around 88% occurring only once. Sequencing input: peripheral blood. These receptor sequences come from a woman in her forties or fifties who had recovered from COVID-19.

This rearrangement joins TRBV11-2 to TRBJ1-4, with 9 bases that match TRBD1. The germline V gene has CDR1 SGHAT and CDR2 FQNNGV. J was trimmed by 7 bases and V by 3 bases; bases with no gene match: 6. The CDR3 is 15 residues long. CDR3 region: CASSFTGGLSEKLFF. The CDR3 bases are TGTGCCAGCAGCTTTACAGGGGGCTTAAGTGAAAAACTGTTTTTT. Filled out from reference TRBV11-2 and TRBJ1-4, the complete variable domain reads EAGVAQSPRYKIIEKRQSVAFWCNPISGHATLYWYQQILGQGPKLLIQFQNNGVVDDSQLPKDRFSAERLKGVDSTLKIQPAKLEDSAVYLCASSFTGGLSEKLFFGSGTQLSVL.

This chain links TRBV15 with TRBJ2-2, with 13 bases aligning to TRBD2. The CDR3 extends over 19 amino acids. Germline loops: CDR1 LNHNV, CDR2 YYDKDF (reference sequence). V was pared by 4 bases and J by 7 bases, with 15 bases of the junction left unmatched. The CDR3 sequence: CATSTQGLAGAQGGGELFF. As DNA, the CDR3 is TGTGCCACCAGCACTCAAGGACTAGCGGGGGCCCAAGGGGGCGGGGAGCTGTTTTTT. Based on the CDR3 plus reference TRBV15 and TRBJ2-2, the full variable domain is DAMVIQNPRYQVTQFGKPVTLSCSQTLNHNVMYWYQQKSSQAPKLLFHYYDKDFNNEADTPDNFQSRRPNTSFCFLDIRSPGLGDTAMYLCATSTQGLAGAQGGGELFFGEGSRLTVL.

The V and J genes are TRBV20-1 and TRBJ1-2; D is perhaps TRBD1 (5 bases). Trimming took off 8 bases at V and 1 base at J, with 8 bases between the two ends. In germline, CDR1 is DFQATT, CDR2 SNEGSKA (reference sequence). The CDR3 extends over 11 amino acids. In DNA, the CDR3 is TGCAGTCCCAGGGATAACTATGGCTACACCTTC. Amino acid sequence: CSPRDNYGYTF.

The chain links TRBV30 to TRBJ1-5; 8 nucleotides match TRBD1. Per the germline V gene, CDR1 is GTSNPN and CDR2 is SVGIG (reference sequence). The CDR3 has 17 residues. V lost 0 bases, J lost 0 bases, and 7 bases stayed unmatched. The CDR3 DNA reads as TGTGCCTGGAGTGTACGGGACAGGAGGTATAGCAATCAGCCCCAGCATTTT. It codes for CAWSVRDRRYSNQPQHF.

This chain links TRBV29-1 with TRBJ1-5, with unresolved D. V lost 4 bases, J lost 3 bases, and 10 bases lay in between. The CDR3 runs 13 residues. The germline gives CDR1 SQVTM, CDR2 ANQGSEA. CDR3 in amino acids: CSVGSNSNQPQHF. As DNA, the CDR3 is TGCAGCGTTGGCTCGAACTCCAATCAGCCCCAGCATTTT.

The chain carries TRBV5-5 and TRBJ2-2, with D maybe TRBD2 (5 bases). Trimming pared 4 bases from V and 2 bases from J, leaving 12 bases between. The CDR3 is 15 residues long. Looked up from germline, CDR1 is SGHKS and CDR2 is YYEKEE (reference sequence). The CDR3 sequence is CASSTRGPNTGELFF. As DNA, the CDR3 is TGTGCCAGCAGCACCCGAGGGCCTAACACCGGGGAGCTGTTTTTT.

This rearrangement joins TRBV7-9 to TRBJ2-3; D is unclear. Trimming removed 1 base from V and 6 bases from J, with 11 bases in between. Germline CDR1 SEHNR, CDR2 FQNEAQ (reference sequence). The CDR3 length is 14 residues. The CDR3 nucleotides are TGTGCCAGCAGCTTAGGGGCCATATCGGATACGCAGTATTTT. Amino acids: CASSLGAISDTQYF.

The rearrangement links TRBV29-1 to TRBJ2-1, with D possibly TRBD2 on 6 matching bases. The CDR3 spans 14 residues. V lost 3 bases to trimming and J lost 8 bases, with 17 bases between them. Per germline, CDR1 SQVTM and CDR2 ANQGSEA. CDR3 in DNA: TGCAGCGTTGATAAGGGACTGGGATCGGATGAGCAGTTCTTC. It is translated as CSVDKGLGSDEQFF.

The J gene is TRBJ2-5, the V gene TRBV10-3; 10 bases fit TRBD2. With V trimmed by 7 bases and J by 2 bases, 1 base remained unmatched. The CDR3 length is 13 residues. Per germline, CDR1 ENHRY and CDR2 SYGVKD. CDR3 DNA sequence: TGTGCCATCAAACTAGCGGGGCAAGAGACCCAGTACTTC. Its translation: CAIKLAGQETQYF.

The chain joins TRBV5-1 to TRBJ2-5; TRBD2 agrees at 12 bases. Germline V lookup: CDR1 SGHRS, CDR2 YFSETQ. The CDR3 is made up of 17 amino acids. Trimming took 2 bases from V and 3 from J; bases not matched to a gene: 8. The CDR3 spells CASSFLPGLAGEETQYF. The CDR3 nucleotides read TGCGCCAGCAGCTTCTTGCCGGGACTAGCGGGTGAAGAGACCCAGTACTTC. Based on the CDR3 plus reference TRBV5-1 and TRBJ2-5, the full variable domain is KAGVTQTPRYLIKTRGQQVTLSCSPISGHRSVSWYQQTPGQGLQFLFEYFSETQRNKGNFPGRFSGRQFSNSRSEMNVSTLELGDSALYLCASSFLPGLAGEETQYFGPGTRLLVL.